The sequence of this TCR beta chain was determined in a study of post-analysis software for immune sequencing data (dated by TCRdb to the mid-2010s). Regarding the complete study: Recorded disease courses included relapsing-remitting, secondary progressive and progressive-relapsing multiple sclerosis, with some patients lacking subtype annotation. The multiple sclerosis patient repertoires were compared with 10 to 12 previously published healthy control repertoires from donors aged 6 to 25 years. A subset of samples was prepared in parallel using single-end sample barcoding, then pooled and co-amplified after Illumina adapter ligation. The paper's findings and limits, for the study overall: Normalized Chao1 diversity was significantly lower in multiple sclerosis patients than controls, suggesting substantial peripheral T-cell clonal expansion. Roughly 5 TRBV segments, including TRBV5-6, TRBV5-1 and TRBV20-1, were significantly more frequent in patients than controls. Direct clustering with F measure showed strong co-clustering of samples prepared in the same batch, prompting a batch-effect correction. The control group was slightly older than the multiple sclerosis patient group.

With respect to this clonotype: Its target antigen remains unknown. Per-base qualities were not stored, and no clone one base away is much larger.

The receptor library was made with PCR. TCRdb names Illumina HiSeq 2500 as the instrument used. To reduce PCR and sequencing biases, unique molecular identifiers were built into the TCR beta cDNA libraries. Per 1 to 10 million input T cells, approximately 500,000 cDNA molecules were obtained, such that each molecule approximated one T cell. Patient libraries were prepared and sequenced with the same protocol used for the earlier healthy control dataset. Samples belonging to the same batch were prepared together, multiplexed and sequenced on a shared HiSeq lane. The source study handled its data this way. Raw barcoded reads were processed with MIGEC, and single-read molecular identifier groups were discarded before consensus assembly and CDR3 extraction. Clonotype tables were post-analysed with VDJtools, and diversity was normalized by down-sampling all datasets to the smallest sample size. To correct batch-related cross-sample contamination, repertoire overlap clustering matched CDR3 amino acid sequences but not nucleotide sequences. TCRdb reprocessed the public reads (quality trimming at Q25 with fastp, clone calling with MiXCR) and kept in-frame beta chains. A single entry per CDR3 protein holds the most common genes and DNA from its merged rows. The V and J calls follow TCRdb's processing rather than the paper's. The sample has about 820,000 distinct CDR3 sequences on record, about 53% of them singletons. Jointly, the top ten make up 4.6% of the sample.

Counted from cysteine to phenylalanine, this CDR3 has 15 amino acids. CDR3 DNA is the only sequence kept; it has 45 bases, read in frame from the first base. V is pared back by 4 bases and J by 8 bases, with 16 bases lying between the germline termini. Based on the germline V gene, the CDR1 and CDR2 sequences are SGDLS and YYNGEE. TCR beta repertoires were profiled from peripheral blood of 13 young patients with multiple sclerosis to demonstrate the VDJtools post-analysis software. The multiple sclerosis patients were children and adolescents between roughly 6 and 17 years of age. The sequence was collected from a girl between 10 and 17 years old with multiple sclerosis. The chain was built from TRBV9 and TRBJ1-6; no D gene call is confident. Sequencing was done on a sample of blood. The DNA reads TGTGCCAGCAGCCCCTCGACTTGGTCCGATTCACCCCTCCACTTT. It translates to CASSPSTWSDSPLHF.